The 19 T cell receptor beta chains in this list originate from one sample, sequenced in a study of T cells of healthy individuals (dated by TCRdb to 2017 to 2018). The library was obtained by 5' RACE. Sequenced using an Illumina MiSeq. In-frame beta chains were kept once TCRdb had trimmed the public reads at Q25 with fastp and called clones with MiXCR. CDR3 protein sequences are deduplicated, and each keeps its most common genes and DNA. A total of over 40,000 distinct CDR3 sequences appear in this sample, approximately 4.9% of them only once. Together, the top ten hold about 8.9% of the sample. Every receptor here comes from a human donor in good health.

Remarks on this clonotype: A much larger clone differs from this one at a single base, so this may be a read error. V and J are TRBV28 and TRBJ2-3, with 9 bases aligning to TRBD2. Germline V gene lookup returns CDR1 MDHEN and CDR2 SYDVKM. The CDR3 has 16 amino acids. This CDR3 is CASSLDLAGRTDMQYF. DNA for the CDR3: TGTGCCAGCAGTTTGGATCTAGCGGGGCGCACAGATATGCAGTATTTT.

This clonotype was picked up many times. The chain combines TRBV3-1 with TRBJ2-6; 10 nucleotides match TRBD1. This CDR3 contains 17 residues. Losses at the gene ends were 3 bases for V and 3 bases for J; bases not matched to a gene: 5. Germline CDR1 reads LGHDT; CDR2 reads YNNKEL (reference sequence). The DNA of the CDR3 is TGTGCCAGCAGCCAGGTGGGACAGGGGTTTGGGGCCAACGTCCTGACTTTC. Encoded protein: CASSQVGQGFGANVLTF.

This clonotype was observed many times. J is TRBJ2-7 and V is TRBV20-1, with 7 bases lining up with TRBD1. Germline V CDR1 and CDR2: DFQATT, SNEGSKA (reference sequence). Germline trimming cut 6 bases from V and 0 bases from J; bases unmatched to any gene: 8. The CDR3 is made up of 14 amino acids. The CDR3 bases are TGCAGTGCACAACAGGGGCTCAGCTCCTACGAGCAGTACTTC. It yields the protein CSAQQGLSSYEQYF.

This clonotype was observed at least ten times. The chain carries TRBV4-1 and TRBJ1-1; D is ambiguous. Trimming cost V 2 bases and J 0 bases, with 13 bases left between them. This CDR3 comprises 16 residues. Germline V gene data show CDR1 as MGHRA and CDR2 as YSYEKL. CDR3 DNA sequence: TGCGCCAGCAGCCAAATCGACATGGGCTTGAACACTGAAGCTTTCTTT. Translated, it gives CASSQIDMGLNTEAFF.

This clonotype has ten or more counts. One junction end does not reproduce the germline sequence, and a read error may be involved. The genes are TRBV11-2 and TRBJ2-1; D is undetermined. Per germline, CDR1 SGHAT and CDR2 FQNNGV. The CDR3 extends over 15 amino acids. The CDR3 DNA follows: TGTGCCAGCAGCTCCCTTCTACGACACGACAATGGGCAGTTCTTC. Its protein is CASSSLLRHDNGQFF.

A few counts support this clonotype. The CDR3 protein is CATSVPPGGRSGNTIYF. The CDR3 nucleotides read TGTGCCACCAGTGTACCTCCAGGGGGCCGATCAGGAAACACCATATATTTT. The chain links TRBV24-1 to TRBJ1-3; TRBD1 agrees at 8 bases. CDR1 is KGHDR and CDR2 is SFDVKD in the germline V gene. The CDR3 spans 17 residues. The J segment lost 4 bases and the V segment lost 5 bases, leaving 12 bases of the junction unmatched.

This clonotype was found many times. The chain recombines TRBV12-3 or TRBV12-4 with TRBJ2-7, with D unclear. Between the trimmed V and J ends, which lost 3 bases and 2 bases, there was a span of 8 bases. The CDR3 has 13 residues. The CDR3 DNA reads TGTGCCAGCAGTTTCTCTGGCCCCTACGAGCAGTACTTC. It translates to CASSFSGPYEQYF.

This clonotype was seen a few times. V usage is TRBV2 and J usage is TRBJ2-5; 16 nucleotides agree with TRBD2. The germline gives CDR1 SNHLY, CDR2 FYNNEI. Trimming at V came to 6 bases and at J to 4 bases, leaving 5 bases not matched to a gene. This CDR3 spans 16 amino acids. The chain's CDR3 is CASRPGLAGGGETQYF. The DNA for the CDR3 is TGTGCCAGCAGACCGGGACTAGCGGGAGGGGGAGAGACCCAGTACTTC.

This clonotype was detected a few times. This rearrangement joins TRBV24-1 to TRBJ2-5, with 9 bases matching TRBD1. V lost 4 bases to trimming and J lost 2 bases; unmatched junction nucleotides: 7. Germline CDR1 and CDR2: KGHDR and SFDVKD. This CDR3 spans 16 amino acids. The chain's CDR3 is CATSEPGTGSQETQYF. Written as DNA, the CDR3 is TGTGCCACCAGTGAGCCCGGGACAGGGAGTCAAGAGACCCAGTACTTC.

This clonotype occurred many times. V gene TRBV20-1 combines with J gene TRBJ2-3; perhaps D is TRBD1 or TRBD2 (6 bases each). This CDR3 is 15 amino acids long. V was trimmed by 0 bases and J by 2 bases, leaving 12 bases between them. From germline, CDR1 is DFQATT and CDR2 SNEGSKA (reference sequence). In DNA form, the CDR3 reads TGCAGTGCTAGAGAAGGGGGGAGTATCACAGATACGCAGTATTTT. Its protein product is CSAREGGSITDTQYF.

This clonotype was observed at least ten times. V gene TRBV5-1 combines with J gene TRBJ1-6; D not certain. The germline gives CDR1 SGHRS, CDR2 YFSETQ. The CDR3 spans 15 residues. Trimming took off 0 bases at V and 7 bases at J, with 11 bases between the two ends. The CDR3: CASSLEIIPNSPLHF. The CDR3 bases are TGCGCCAGCAGCTTGGAAATAATCCCGAATTCACCCCTCCACTTT.

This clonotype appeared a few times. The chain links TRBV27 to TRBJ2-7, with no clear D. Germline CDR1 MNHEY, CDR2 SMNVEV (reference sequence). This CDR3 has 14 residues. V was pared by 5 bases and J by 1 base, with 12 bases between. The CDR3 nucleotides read TGTGCCAGCAGTCCTACCGCTGGGTCCTACGAGCAGTACTTC. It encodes CASSPTAGSYEQYF.

DNA of the CDR3: TGTGCCATCAGTGGGACAGGCGGGAACACTGAAGCTTTCTTT. It encodes CAISGTGGNTEAFF. V and J are TRBV10-3 and TRBJ1-1, with TRBD1 identical over 7 bases. Germline V lookup: CDR1 ENHRY, CDR2 SYGVKD. J lost 1 base, V lost 4 bases, and 3 bases had no gene match. The CDR3 has 14 amino acids.

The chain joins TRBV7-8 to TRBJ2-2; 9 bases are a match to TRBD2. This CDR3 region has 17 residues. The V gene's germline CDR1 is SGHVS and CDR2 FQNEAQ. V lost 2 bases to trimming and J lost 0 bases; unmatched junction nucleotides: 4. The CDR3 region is CASSLISGGANTGELFF. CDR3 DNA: TGTGCCAGCAGCTTAATTAGCGGGGGCGCGAACACCGGGGAGCTGTTTTTT.

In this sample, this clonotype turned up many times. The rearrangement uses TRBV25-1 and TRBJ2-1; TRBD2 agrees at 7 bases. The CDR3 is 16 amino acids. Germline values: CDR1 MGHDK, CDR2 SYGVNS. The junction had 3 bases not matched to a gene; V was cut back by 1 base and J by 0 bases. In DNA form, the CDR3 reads TGTGCCAGCAGTGAATCTATAGCGGGCTCCTACAATGAGCAGTTCTTC. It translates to CASSESIAGSYNEQFF.

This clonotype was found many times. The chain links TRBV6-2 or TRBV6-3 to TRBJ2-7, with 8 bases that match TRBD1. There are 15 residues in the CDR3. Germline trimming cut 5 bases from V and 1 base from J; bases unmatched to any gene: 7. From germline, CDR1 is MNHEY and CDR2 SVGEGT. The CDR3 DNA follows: TGTGCCAGCAGTGGACAGGGTGGGGGATCCTACGAGCAGTACTTC. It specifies CASSGQGGGSYEQYF.

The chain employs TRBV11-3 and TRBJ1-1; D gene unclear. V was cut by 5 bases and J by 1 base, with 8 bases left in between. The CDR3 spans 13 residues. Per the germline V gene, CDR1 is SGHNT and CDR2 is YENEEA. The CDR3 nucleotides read TGTGCCAGCAGCCTCAACTCGAACACTGAAGCTTTCTTT. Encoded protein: CASSLNSNTEAFF. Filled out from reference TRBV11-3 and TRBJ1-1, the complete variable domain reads EAGVVQSPRYKIIEKKQPVAFWCNPISGHNTLYWYLQNLGQGPELLIRYENEEAVDDSQLPKDRFSAERLKGVDSTLKIQPAELGDSAVYLCASSLNSNTEAFFGQGTRLTVV.

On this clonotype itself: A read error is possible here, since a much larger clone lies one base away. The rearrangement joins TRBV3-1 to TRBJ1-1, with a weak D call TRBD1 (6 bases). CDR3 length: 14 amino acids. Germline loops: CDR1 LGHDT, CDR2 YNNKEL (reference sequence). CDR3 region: CASTTLGGNTEVFF. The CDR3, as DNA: TGTGCCAGCACAACTTTAGGGGGGAACACTGAAGTTTTCTTT.

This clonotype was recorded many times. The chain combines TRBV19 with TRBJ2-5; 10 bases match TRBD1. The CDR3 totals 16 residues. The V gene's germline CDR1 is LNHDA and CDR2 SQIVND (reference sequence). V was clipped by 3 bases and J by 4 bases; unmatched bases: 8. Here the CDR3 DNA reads TGTGCCAGTAGTATTGGGACCGGGACAGGGGTAGAGACCCAGTACTTC. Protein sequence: CASSIGTGTGVETQYF. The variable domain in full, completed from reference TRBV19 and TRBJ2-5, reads DGGITQSPKYLFRKEGQNVTLSCEQNLNHDAMYWYRQDPGQGLRLIYYSQIVNDFQKGDIAEGYSVSREKKESFPLTVTSAQKNPTAFYLCASSIGTGTGVETQYFGPGTRLLVL.